Below, 21 T cell receptor beta chains from the same sample are listed, as sequenced in a study of beta chain features in type 1 diabetes. Isolated RNA was reverse transcribed in full, so expressed TCRB transcripts were sequenced. Generated by immunoSEQ multiplex PCR, the TCRdb table keeps only in-frame clones and is missing some. Of nearly 350,000 clones in the sample, 8% are singletons; the top ten hold approximately 0.44%. Sequenced: central memory CD4+ T cells from blood. All receptors come from a young woman in good health.

This clone has more than one count but fewer than ten. The rearrangement uses TRBV7-2 and TRBJ2-3, with a tentative D call TRBD1 (6 bases). V lost 4 bases and J 6 bases, leaving 20 bases between the germline ends. This CDR3 is built from 16 residues. Germline-derived CDR1 and CDR2 are SGHTA and FQGNSA. The CDR3 coding sequence is TGTGCCAGCAGCTCCAGGGGCTCTACGGACTGGGATACGCAGTATTTT. Encoded protein: CASSSRGSTDWDTQYF.

A few counts support this clone. The DNA of the CDR3 is TGCAGCAGTACGGAGGGGGTTGCAGATACGCAGTATTTT. Translation: CSSTEGVADTQYF. The gene calls are TRBV29-1 and TRBJ2-3; D might be TRBD1 or TRBD2, each matching 6 bases. The germline gives CDR1 SQVTM, CDR2 ANQGSEA. Trimming took 8 bases from V and 4 from J, leaving 16 bases between them. There are 13 residues in the CDR3.

This clone was picked up many times. The V gene is TRBV14, the J gene TRBJ2-2, with D possibly TRBD2 on 6 matching bases. The ends were cut back, 1 base at V and 6 bases at J, with 15 bases in the middle. The CDR3 length is 16 residues. CDR1 and CDR2 from the germline V gene are SGHDN and FVKESK. CDR3 residues: CASSQVGGYFAGELFF. The CDR3, as DNA: TGTGCCAGCAGCCAAGTTGGGGGGTATTTCGCCGGGGAGCTGTTTTTT.

In this sample, this clone turned up many times. This rearrangement joins TRBV6-6 to TRBJ2-7; tentative D call: TRBD1 (5 bases). CDR1 and CDR2 from the germline V gene are MNHNY and SVGAGI (reference sequence). V lost 4 bases and J 0 bases, leaving 10 bases between the germline ends. The CDR3 length is 14 residues. The CDR3 spells CASSSTVRSYEQYF. The CDR3 DNA reads TGTGCCAGCAGTTCGACAGTCCGCTCCTACGAGCAGTACTTC.

For this clone: The same CDR3 arises from other DNA sequences in this sample as well. The CDR3 loop reads CASSLRVGETQYF. CDR3 nucleotides: TGTGCCAGCAGCCTGAGGGTGGGAGAGACCCAGTACTTC. The chain has TRBV11-3 and TRBJ2-5; D might be TRBD2 (5 bases). CDR1 is SGHNT and CDR2 is YENEEA in the germline V gene. V was pared by 5 bases and J by 4 bases, with 11 bases between. CDR3 length: 13 amino acids.

This clone was seen only a few times. The chain has TRBV5-6 and TRBJ2-5; TRBD1 matches at 10 bases. This CDR3 contains 15 residues. Germline V lookup: CDR1 SGHDT, CDR2 YYEEEE. J gave up 1 base and V 4 bases, and 4 bases lay outside the gene matches. CDR3 nucleotide sequence: TGTGCCAGCAGCCGGGACAGGGGACTCCAAGAGACCCAGTACTTC. This encodes CASSRDRGLQETQYF.

Comments on this clone: The same CDR3 can be traced to other DNA sequences in this sample. The rearrangement joins TRBV5-1 to TRBJ2-3; 7 nucleotides line up with TRBD1. The CDR3 has 15 amino acids. V lost 0 bases and J lost 4; bases outside the gene matches: 5. Germline values: CDR1 SGHRS, CDR2 YFSETQ. The CDR3 protein is CASSLDGRGPDTQYF. CDR3 coding DNA: TGCGCCAGCAGCTTGGACGGTAGGGGGCCAGATACGCAGTATTTT.

This clone came up a few times. Other DNA sequences from this sample encode an identical CDR3 as well. This chain connects TRBV5-1 to TRBJ2-1, with D perhaps matching TRBD2 (5 bases). There are 15 residues in the CDR3. Trimming removed 2 bases at V and 0 bases at J, with 9 bases between. Germline CDR1 reads SGHRS; CDR2 reads YFSETQ. The CDR3 bases are TGCGCCAGCAGCTTAAGCGGAAGCTCCTACAATGAGCAGTTCTTC. This sequence encodes CASSLSGSSYNEQFF.

This clone was counted a few times. This chain connects TRBV9 to TRBJ2-3; D ambiguous. CDR3 length equals 14 residues. The ends were cut back, 2 bases at V and 2 bases at J, with 9 bases in the middle. Germline-derived CDR1 and CDR2 are SGDLS and YYNGEE. The CDR3 DNA is TGTGCCAGCAGCGTGGCGACCACCACAGATACGCAGTATTTT. This sequence encodes CASSVATTTDTQYF. Full variable domain (outside the CDR3, taken from reference TRBV9 and TRBJ2-3): DSGVTQTPKHLITATGQRVTLRCSPRSGDLSVYWYQQSLDQGLQFLIQYYNGEERAKGNILERFSAQQFPDLHSELNLSSLELGDSALYFCASSVATTTDTQYFGPGTRLTVL.

This clone appeared a few times. V is TRBV19 and J is TRBJ1-2, with D unresolved. Germline V gene data show CDR1 as LNHDA and CDR2 as SQIVND (reference sequence). The CDR3 has 18 residues. V lost 0 bases to trimming and J lost 0 bases, with 17 bases between them. DNA of the CDR3: TGTGCCAGTAGTATAGATCCTCCCACACCCACTACTAACTATGGCTACACCTTC. Translating it yields CASSIDPPTPTTNYGYTF.

The rearrangement joins TRBV5-6 to TRBJ2-5, with TRBD2 identical over 7 bases. J lost 3 bases, V lost 2 bases, and 7 bases had no gene match. CDR3 length: 15 amino acids. The germline V gene has CDR1 SGHDT and CDR2 YYEEEE. The CDR3 is CASSFGGRREETQYF. CDR3 nucleotide sequence: TGTGCCAGCAGCTTTGGCGGGAGAAGGGAAGAGACCCAGTACTTC.

This rearrangement joins TRBV18 to TRBJ2-1, with a weak D call TRBD2 (6 bases). There are 16 residues in the CDR3. Germline V gene sequence: CDR1 KGHSH, CDR2 LQKENI. Trimming removed 0 bases at V and 2 bases at J, with 11 bases between. The CDR3 sequence: CASSPPAGRAYNEQFF. CDR3 bases: TGTGCCAGCTCACCACCGGCCGGGAGAGCCTACAATGAGCAGTTCTTC.

This clone was detected only a few times. The chain has TRBV5-6 and TRBJ1-2; 8 bases match TRBD1. CDR1 is SGHDT, CDR2 YYEEEE, per germline. The CDR3 sequence is 15 residues long. Germline trimming cut 4 bases from V and 2 bases from J; bases unmatched to any gene: 7. CDR3 sequence (DNA): TGTGCCAGCAGCCAATCGACAGGGGCCAACTATGGCTACACCTTC. This codes for CASSQSTGANYGYTF.

The V call is TRBV27, the J call TRBJ2-3, with D perhaps being TRBD1 or TRBD2 (5 bases each). Germline CDR1 reads MNHEY; CDR2 reads SMNVEV (reference sequence). The V gene lost 1 base and the J gene lost 3 bases, with 11 bases spanning the gap. CDR3 size: 15 residues. The CDR3 loop is CASSLFGRETDTQYF. CDR3 nucleotides: TGTGCCAGCAGTTTATTCGGCAGGGAGACAGATACGCAGTATTTT.

This clone has a count of ten or more. This sequence joins TRBV2 and TRBJ1-1; 11 nucleotides align to TRBD1. CDR1 is SNHLY, CDR2 FYNNEI, per germline. The trim removed 6 bases at V and 11 bases at J, leaving 11 bases unmatched. The CDR3 spans 14 residues. DNA for the CDR3: TGTGCCAGCAGATTCCGGGACAGGGGGTCCGCGGCTTTCTTT. Translation gives CASRFRDRGSAAFF.

This clone turned up a few times. The chain is built from TRBV2 and TRBJ2-7; weak D call: TRBD2 (6 bases). From germline, CDR1 is SNHLY and CDR2 FYNNEI. Trimming removed 4 bases from V and 4 bases from J, with 14 bases in between. The CDR3 length is 14 residues. The CDR3 sequence is CASSVNGRAYEQYF. The CDR3 DNA sequence: TGTGCCAGCAGTGTTAACGGGAGAGCGTACGAGCAGTACTTC. Supplemented by reference TRBV2 and TRBJ2-7, the full variable domain reads EPEVTQTPSHQVTQMGQEVILRCVPISNHLYFYWYRQILGQKVEFLVSFYNNEISEKSEIFDDQFSVERPDGSNFTLKIRSTKLEDSAMYFCASSVNGRAYEQYFGPGTRLTVT.

This clone was seen many times. The chain uses TRBV7-2 and TRBJ1-5, with 7 bases identical to TRBD1. CDR3 length: 16 amino acids. J was trimmed by 0 bases and V by 5 bases; bases with no gene match: 7. Germline V lookup: CDR1 SGHTA, CDR2 FQGNSA. CDR3: CASSRTGAYSNQPQHF. For the CDR3, the DNA is TGTGCCAGCAGCCGGACAGGCGCGTATAGCAATCAGCCCCAGCATTTT. Supplemented by reference TRBV7-2 and TRBJ1-5, the full variable domain reads GAGVSQSPSNKVTEKGKDVELRCDPISGHTALYWYRQSLGQGLEFLIYFQGNSAPDKSGLPSDRFSAERTGGSVSTLTIQRTQQEDSAVYLCASSRTGAYSNQPQHFGDGTRLSIL.

This clone appeared a few times. The chain has TRBV4-2 and TRBJ2-1; 10 bases map to TRBD2. Unmatched junction bases numbered 15, after V lost 1 base and J lost 0 bases. This CDR3 comprises 21 residues. Looked up from germline, CDR1 is LGHNA and CDR2 is YNFKEQ. The CDR3 here is CASSQAKSASGSSSSYNEQFF. The DNA for the CDR3 is TGTGCCAGCAGCCAAGCGAAGTCGGCTAGCGGGAGTTCCAGCTCCTACAATGAGCAGTTCTTC.

This clone has more than one count but fewer than ten. The chain uses TRBV7-9 and TRBJ1-2; 7 bases map to TRBD1. The length of the CDR3 is 14 residues. The V segment lost 5 bases and the J segment 0 bases; nucleotides outside the gene matches: 3. Germline loops: CDR1 SEHNR, CDR2 FQNEAQ (reference sequence). The CDR3 loop reads CASSLQGPNYGYTF. Here the CDR3 DNA reads TGTGCCAGCAGCCTACAGGGGCCTAACTATGGCTACACCTTC.

The sample holds a few counts of this clone. V usage is TRBV27 and J usage is TRBJ2-1; D is unclear. There are 15 residues in the CDR3. Germline loops: CDR1 MNHEY, CDR2 SMNVEV (reference sequence). V dropped 6 bases and J dropped 6 bases, with 18 bases sitting between them. CDR3 bases: TGTGCCAGCAGACCTCTCTTGCCTGTAGGCAATGAGCAGTTCTTC. It is translated as CASRPLLPVGNEQFF.

The genes are TRBV29-1 and TRBJ2-7; 12 bases fit TRBD2. V lost 6 bases and J lost 2; bases outside the gene matches: 8. The CDR3 consists of 15 residues. The germline V gene has CDR1 SQVTM and CDR2 ANQGSEA. The CDR3 DNA reads as TGCAGCGTGGCACCCCTAGCGGGAGGGGCCTACGAGCAGTACTTC. Encoded protein: CSVAPLAGGAYEQYF.